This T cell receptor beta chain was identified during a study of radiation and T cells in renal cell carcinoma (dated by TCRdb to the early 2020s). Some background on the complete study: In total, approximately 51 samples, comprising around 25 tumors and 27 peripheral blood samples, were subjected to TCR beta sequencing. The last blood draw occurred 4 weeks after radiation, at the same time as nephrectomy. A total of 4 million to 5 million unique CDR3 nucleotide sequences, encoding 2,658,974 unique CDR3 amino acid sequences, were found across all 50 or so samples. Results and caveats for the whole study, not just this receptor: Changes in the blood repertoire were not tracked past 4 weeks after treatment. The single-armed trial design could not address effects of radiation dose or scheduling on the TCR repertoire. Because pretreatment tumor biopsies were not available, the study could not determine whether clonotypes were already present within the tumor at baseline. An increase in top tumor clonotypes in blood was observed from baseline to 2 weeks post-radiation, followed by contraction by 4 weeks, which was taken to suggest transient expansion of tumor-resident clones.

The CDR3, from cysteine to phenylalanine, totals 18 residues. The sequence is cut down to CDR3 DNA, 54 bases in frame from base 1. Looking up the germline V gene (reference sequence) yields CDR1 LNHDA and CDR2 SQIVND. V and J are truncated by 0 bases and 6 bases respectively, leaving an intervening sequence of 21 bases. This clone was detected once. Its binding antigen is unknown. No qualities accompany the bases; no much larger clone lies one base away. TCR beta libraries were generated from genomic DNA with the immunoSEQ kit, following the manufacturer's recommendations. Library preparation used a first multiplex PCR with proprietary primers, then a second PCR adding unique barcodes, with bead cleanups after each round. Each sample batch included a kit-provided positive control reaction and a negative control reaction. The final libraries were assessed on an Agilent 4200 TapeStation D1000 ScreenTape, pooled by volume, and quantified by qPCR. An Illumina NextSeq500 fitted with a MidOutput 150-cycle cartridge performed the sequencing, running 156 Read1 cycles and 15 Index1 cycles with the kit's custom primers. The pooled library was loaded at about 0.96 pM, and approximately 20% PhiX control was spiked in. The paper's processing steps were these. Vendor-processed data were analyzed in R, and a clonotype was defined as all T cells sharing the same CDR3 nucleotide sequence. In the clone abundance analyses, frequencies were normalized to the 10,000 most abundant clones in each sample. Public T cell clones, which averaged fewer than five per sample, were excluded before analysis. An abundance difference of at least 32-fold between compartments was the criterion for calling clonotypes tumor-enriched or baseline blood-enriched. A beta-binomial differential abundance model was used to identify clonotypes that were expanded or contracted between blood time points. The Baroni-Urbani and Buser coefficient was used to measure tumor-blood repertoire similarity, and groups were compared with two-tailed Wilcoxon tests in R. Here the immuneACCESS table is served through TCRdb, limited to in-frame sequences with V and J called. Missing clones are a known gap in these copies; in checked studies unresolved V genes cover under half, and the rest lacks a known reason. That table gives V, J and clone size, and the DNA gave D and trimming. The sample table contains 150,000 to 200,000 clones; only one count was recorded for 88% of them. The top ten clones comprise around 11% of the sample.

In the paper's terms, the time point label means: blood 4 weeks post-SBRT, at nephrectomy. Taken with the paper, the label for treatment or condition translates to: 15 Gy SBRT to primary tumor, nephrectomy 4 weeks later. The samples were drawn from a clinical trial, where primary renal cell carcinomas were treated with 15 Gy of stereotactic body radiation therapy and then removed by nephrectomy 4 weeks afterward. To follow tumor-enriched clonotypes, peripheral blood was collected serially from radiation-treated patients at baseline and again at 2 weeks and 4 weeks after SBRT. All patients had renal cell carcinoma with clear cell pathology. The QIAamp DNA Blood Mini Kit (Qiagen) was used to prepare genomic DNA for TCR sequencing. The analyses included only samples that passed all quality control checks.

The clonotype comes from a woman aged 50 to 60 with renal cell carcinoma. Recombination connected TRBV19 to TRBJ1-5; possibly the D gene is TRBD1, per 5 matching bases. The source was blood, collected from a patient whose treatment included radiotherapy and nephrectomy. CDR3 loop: CASSIDRIVGGLSQPQHF. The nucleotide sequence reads TGTGCCAGTAGTATAGATCGAATTGTGGGGGGACTGAGTCAGCCCCAGCATTTT.